This T cell receptor beta chain was captured by sequencing in a study of blood T cell repertoires in COVID-19. On the study more broadly: Samples taken during acute and convalescent COVID-19 were collected in the United States, Italy and Spain. Sources were T cells, B-cell-depleted T cells, or PBMCs; the material itself was cDNA or gDNA.

This clone has just a few counts. Original processing methods: By means of reference gene primer amplification, nucleated cell counts were estimated. Assay used: immunoSEQ multiplex PCR; TCRdb lists only in-frame clones, some missing. Clonal size and the V and J genes are those of that table, whereas D and trimming came from the DNA. This sample has 55,000 to 80,000 clones, with around 86% found just once. The germline CDR1 and CDR2 sequences are MNHNY and SVGAGI (reference sequence). This CDR3 region has 15 residues. Trimming took 8 bases from V and 5 from J; bases not matched to a gene: 10. The sequenced sample consisted of peripheral blood. The J gene is TRBJ2-7, the V gene TRBV6-6; 12 nucleotides line up with TRBD1. The receptor was isolated from a human donor in a cohort sampled during active COVID-19. The CDR3 DNA is TGTGCCAGCCAAGACCGGGACAGGGGGCCTGACGAGCAGTACTTC. Its translation is CASQDRDRGPDEQYF.